A selection of T cell receptor beta chains follows, all from one sample in a study of blood T cells in healthy people across ages. TCRdb re-derived calls from the 5' RACE reads in MiXCR, one entry per CDR3 protein. The table lists approximately 800,000 distinct CDR3 sequences, around 62% of them singletons. Sequencing was done on a sample of blood. The source of these receptors is a man younger than 40 in good health. Both conserved end residues are part of each CDR3. The D gene is left open where the match is weak. Only part of the rows carry a size: once, few, many, or a class if the clone is expanded.

TRBV15,-,TRBJ2-4,TRBD1,TGTGCCACCAGCACTTGGACAGGGGTAGCCAAAAACATTCAGTACTTC,CATSTWTGVAKNIQYF
TRBV28,-,TRBJ2-6,-,TGTGCCAGCAGTTTATCGACAGCTGGGGCCAACGTCCTGACTTTC,CASSLSTAGANVLTF
TRBV29-1,few,TRBJ1-5,-,TGCAGCGTTGGTGGCCGCCGCAATCAGCCCCAGCATTTT,CSVGGRRNQPQHF
TRBV12-3/TRBV12-4,-,TRBJ2-7,-,TGTGCCAGCAGCCCAAGCCCCTACGAGCAGTACTTC,CASSPSPYEQYF
TRBV12-3/TRBV12-4,-,TRBJ2-1,-,TGTGCCAGCAGAAAGGGCGGAAGGGGGAACAATGAGCAGTTCTTC,CASRKGGRGNNEQFF
TRBV7-3,once,TRBJ2-1,TRBD2,TGTGCCAGCAGCCGAGGACTAGCGGGGGGACACGGTGCTGAGCAGTTCTTC,CASSRGLAGGHGAEQFF
TRBV20-1,-,TRBJ1-4,-,TGCAGTGCTAGGCTCGGGGGAATGACTAATGAAAAACTGTTTTTT,CSARLGGMTNEKLFF
TRBV28,once,TRBJ1-6,-,TGTGCCAGCAGTTTGAGGTTTTATAATTCACCCCTCCACTTT,CASSLRFYNSPLHF
TRBV29-1,few,TRBJ2-5,-,TGCAGCGCCCGCTGGCAGGGAGAGACCCAGTACTTC,CSARWQGETQYF
TRBV6-4,-,TRBJ1-1,TRBD1,TGTGCCAGCACCCAGGACAGGGGCGACACTGAAGCTTTCTTT,CASTQDRGDTEAFF
TRBV5-1,-,TRBJ2-3,-,TGCGCCAACAGCATCGACTTCACAGATACGCAGTATTTT,CANSIDFTDTQYF
TRBV2,-,TRBJ2-1,TRBD2,TGTGCCAGCACGGGACTAGCGGGTCGGGGTGAGCAGTTCTTC,CASTGLAGRGEQFF
TRBV14,-,TRBJ2-7,-,TGTGCCAGCAGCCCAGATCTGGGACCTTTCTCCTACGAGCAGTACTTC,CASSPDLGPFSYEQYF
TRBV27,-,TRBJ2-3,TRBD2,TGTGCCAGCAGCCCGGGACTAGCGATGCCAGATACGCAGTATTTT,CASSPGLAMPDTQYF
TRBV12-3/TRBV12-4,many,TRBJ2-7,-,TGTGCCAGCAGTTTAGACTTCTCCTACGAGCAGTACTTC,CASSLDFSYEQYF
TRBV6-2/TRBV6-3,-,TRBJ1-2,TRBD1,TGTGCCAGCAGACAGGGGGAGGATGGCTACACCTTC,CASRQGEDGYTF
TRBV10-3,few,TRBJ2-5,TRBD2,TGTGCCATCAGTGAGTCCCTAGCGGGGGCTCAAGAGACCCAGTACTTC,CAISESLAGAQETQYF
TRBV5-1,-,TRBJ2-5,TRBD2,TGCGCCAGCAGCTTGGGCGCGACTAGCGGGGGACTACAAGAGACCCAGTACTTC,CASSLGATSGGLQETQYF
TRBV20-1,-,TRBJ2-7,TRBD1,TGCAGTGCCGGGACAGGGGGCTCTGCCTACGAGCAGTACTTC,CSAGTGGSAYEQYF
TRBV11-2,few,TRBJ1-5,-,TGTGCCAGCAGCGAACAGGGAGCCCTCAATCAGCCCCAGCATTTT,CASSEQGALNQPQHF
TRBV3-1,-,TRBJ1-6,-,TGTGCCAGCAGCCAAGGATCCGCAGGGAGAAATTCACCCCTCCACTTT,CASSQGSAGRNSPLHF
TRBV5-1,-,TRBJ2-5,-,TGCGCCAGCATTCATCAGCCAGGAGAAGAGACCCAGTACTTC,CASIHQPGEETQYF
TRBV4-3,few,TRBJ2-1,-,TGCGCCAGCAGCCAAGATTGGGGACGTATTAGCTCCTACAATGAGCAGTTCTTC,CASSQDWGRISSYNEQFF
TRBV4-3,-,TRBJ2-5,-,TGCGCCAGCAGCCAAGATGTAGGGACGCGGGTTGGGACCCAGTACTTC,CASSQDVGTRVGTQYF
TRBV12-3/TRBV12-4,few,TRBJ2-7,-,TGTGCCAGCAGTTTATCGCGGACAAGCGAGCAGTACTTC,CASSLSRTSEQYF
TRBV27,-,TRBJ2-1,-,TGTGCCAGCAGTTTATGGGTTCTTCCCTACAATGAGCAGTTCTTC,CASSLWVLPYNEQFF
TRBV7-2,many,TRBJ2-7,-,TGTGCCAGCAGCTTAGGGCAGGGGACCTACGAGCAGTACTTC,CASSLGQGTYEQYF
TRBV28,few,TRBJ2-7,-,TGTGCCAGCAGTTCGTCGGCCTACGAGCAGTACTTC,CASSSSAYEQYF
TRBV5-1,-,TRBJ2-5,TRBD2,TGCGCCAGCAGACCGGACACCGCTAGCGGGGGACCCGATTGGAGCTCTCGGGAGACCCAGTACTTC,CASRPDTASGGPDWSSRETQYF
TRBV7-3,-,TRBJ2-7,-,TGTGCCAGCAGCTTAAGGAGCGGCGTCGCCTACAATGAGCAGTACTTC,CASSLRSGVAYNEQYF
TRBV27,-,TRBJ2-1,-,TGCGCCAGCAGTCTCGGGACCGGCAATGAGCAGTTCTTC,CASSLGTGNEQFF
TRBV5-1,-,TRBJ2-7,TRBD2,TGCGCCAGCAGATTGACTAGCGGGGGCTCCTACGAGCAGTACTTC,CASRLTSGGSYEQYF
TRBV4-2,-,TRBJ2-3,TRBD2,TGTGCCAGCAGCCAGCGACTAGCGGGGGCCTATAGCACAGATACGCAGTATTTT,CASSQRLAGAYSTDTQYF
TRBV29-1,many,TRBJ2-7,-,TGCAGCGTGAGTGAGAGGGACTACGAGCAGTACTTC,CSVSERDYEQYF
TRBV20-1,-,TRBJ2-1,-,TGCAGTGCCCTGGGACGAGTCTCTATGGGTGGGCAGTTCTTC,CSALGRVSMGGQFF
TRBV28,-,TRBJ1-1,TRBD1,TGTGCCAGCAGTTTATATTATGGGACAGGGGGCAACTATAAAGCTTTCTTT,CASSLYYGTGGNYKAFF
TRBV29-1,-,TRBJ2-7,-,TGCAGCGTCCAGATAGGGGGGTCCTACGAGCAGTACTTC,CSVQIGGSYEQYF
TRBV4-2,-,TRBJ1-5,TRBD1,TGTGCCAGCAGCCAAGGACAACAGGGGGTTGATAGCAATCAGCCCCAGCATTTT,CASSQGQQGVDSNQPQHF
TRBV15,-,TRBJ1-5,-,TGTGCCACCAGCAATAAAAAACGGGATCAGCCCCAGCATTTT,CATSNKKRDQPQHF
TRBV6-7,-,TRBJ2-1,TRBD2,TGTGCCAGCAGTTTCACTAGCGGGGGGGCCCGTAATGAGCAGTTCTTC,CASSFTSGGARNEQFF
TRBV7-2,once,TRBJ2-7,TRBD2,TGTGCCAGCAGCTATTCTAGCGGGGCATACAATGAGCAGTACTTC,CASSYSSGAYNEQYF
TRBV28,-,TRBJ2-1,-,TGTGCCAGCAGTCCCATGGGACACGCCGAGCAGTTCTTC,CASSPMGHAEQFF
TRBV25-1,few,TRBJ1-5,-,TGTGCCAGCAGTGAATCCATAGGGCAGCCCCAGCATTTT,CASSESIGQPQHF
TRBV10-3,-,TRBJ1-2,-,TGTGCCATCAGTTGGGACACCCCGGACAAAAACTATGGCTACACCTTC,CAISWDTPDKNYGYTF
TRBV3-1,few,TRBJ2-7,-,TGTGCCAGCAGCCAAGTCTCAGGTGCCTTCCCTTCCTACGAGCAGTACTTC,CASSQVSGAFPSYEQYF
TRBV16,-,TRBJ2-7,-,TGTGTCAGCAGCCAATCGGGAAAAGGAGCCTACGAGCAGTACTTC,CVSSQSGKGAYEQYF
TRBV25-1,-,TRBJ1-5,-,TGTGCCAGCAGTGAAAGTAAGGGGGGACGCAATCAGCCCCAGCATTTT,CASSESKGGRNQPQHF